A single sample gave rise to the 6 T cell receptor beta chains below, sequenced in a study of cytomegalovirus exposure and HLA in healthy donors. The PCR used 60 Vbeta and 13 Jbeta primers. TCRdb's table, derived via immunoSEQ multiplex PCR, lists solely in-frame clones and lacks some. In the table there are some 110,000 clones, about 80% of which are singletons. Specimen: PBMCs. The receptors shown here come from a man aged 30-40 years in good health and CMV-seronegative.

This clone was detected only a few times. V and J are TRBV2 and TRBJ1-4; 8 nucleotides agree with TRBD1. After removal of 6 bases from V and 7 bases from J, the junction contained 10 bases not matched to a gene. This CDR3 has 15 amino acids. The germline V gene encodes CDR1 SNHLY and CDR2 FYNNEI. DNA for the CDR3: TGTGCCAGCAGGAAGGACAGGGACGGGAGTGAAAAACTGTTTTTT. Translation: CASRKDRDGSEKLFF. Filled out from reference TRBV2 and TRBJ1-4, the complete variable domain reads EPEVTQTPSHQVTQMGQEVILRCVPISNHLYFYWYRQILGQKVEFLVSFYNNEISEKSEIFDDQFSVERPDGSNFTLKIRSTKLEDSAMYFCASRKDRDGSEKLFFGSGTQLSVL.

The chain carries TRBV9 and TRBJ2-7; perhaps TRBD2 as D (5 bases). Germline V gene sequence: CDR1 SGDLS, CDR2 YYNGEE. CDR3 length: 14 residues. V shed 0 bases and J shed 3 bases, with 10 bases lying between them. DNA for the CDR3: TGTGCCAGCAGCGTAGGCCTCCGGGGCTACGAGCAGTACTTC. Its protein product is CASSVGLRGYEQYF.

The chain combines TRBV27 with TRBJ2-7; D may be TRBD2 (6 bases). The V end was cut by 6 bases, the J end by 0 bases, with 21 bases between. Germline-derived CDR1 and CDR2 are MNHEY and SMNVEV (reference sequence). The CDR3 contains 17 residues. CDR3 DNA: TGTGCCAGCAGCCCCCTCATGAAGAGCGGGTACTCCTACGAGCAGTACTTC. It is translated as CASSPLMKSGYSYEQYF.

V gene TRBV5-1 combines with J gene TRBJ2-5, with 8 bases aligning to TRBD2. J gave up 4 bases and V 4 bases, and 12 bases lay outside the gene matches. The CDR3 covers 16 residues. The germline gives CDR1 SGHRS, CDR2 YFSETQ. This chain's CDR3 is CASSPAAGAGGETQYF. CDR3 sequence (DNA): TGCGCCAGCAGCCCCGCAGCGGGGGCTGGGGGAGAGACCCAGTACTTC.

The sample holds a few counts of this clone. The chain couples TRBV19 to TRBJ1-5; a possible D gene is TRBD1 (5 bases). V was shortened by 10 bases and J by 9 bases, with 16 bases between the two germline ends. The CDR3 contains 12 residues. Germline V gives CDR1 LNHDA, CDR2 SQIVND (reference sequence). The CDR3 region is CATGTGAGPQHF. The CDR3, as DNA: TGTGCCACTGGGACTGGGGCTGGGCCCCAGCATTTT.

This clone was detected only once. J is TRBJ2-4 and V is TRBV10-3, with TRBD1 matching over 7 bases. CDR1 is ENHRY, CDR2 SYGVKD, per germline. V was clipped by 2 bases and J by 1 base; unmatched bases: 5. The CDR3 is 16 residues long. CDR3 sequence: CAISERQGSAKNIQYF. As DNA, the CDR3 is TGTGCCATCAGTGAGCGACAGGGATCCGCCAAAAACATTCAGTACTTC.